Each of the 8 T cell receptor beta chains below was sequenced from the same sample in a study of CD8 T cells in ankylosing spondylitis. Study-wide points: Blood of patients with ankylosing spondylitis appeared to be characterized by a TCR beta motif of about eight highly homologous variants.

Their antigens remain unidentified. One entry per CDR3 protein, called by TCRdb with MiXCR from the 5' RACE reads. The data contain roughly 670,000 distinct CDR3 sequences, about 20% of them singletons. Material for sequencing was blood, either unsorted or a sorted T cell fraction (not recorded which). These receptors all come from a male donor with ankylosing spondylitis.

This chain connects TRBV29-1 to TRBJ2-3; D is possibly TRBD1 (5 bases). The ends were cut back, 4 bases at V and 0 bases at J, with 11 bases in the middle. This CDR3 comprises 14 residues. Germline CDR1 and CDR2: SQVTM and ANQGSEA. The DNA for the CDR3 is TGCAGCGTTGCACCCCAGGGTAGCACAGATACGCAGTATTTT. Amino acid sequence: CSVAPQGSTDTQYF.

The table lists this clonotype with a few counts. The chain carries TRBV29-1 and TRBJ1-2, with D possibly being TRBD1 (6 bases). V was clipped by 8 bases and J by 6 bases, with 16 bases between them. The CDR3 loop spans 12 amino acids. Germline CDR1 SQVTM, CDR2 ANQGSEA. CDR3 in amino acids: CSTDGTYNGYTF. The CDR3 coding sequence is TGCAGCACAGACGGGACATACAATGGCTACACCTTC.

The V call is TRBV4-1, the J call TRBJ1-3; D ambiguous. Germline V gene sequence: CDR1 MGHRA, CDR2 YSYEKL. This CDR3 spans 14 amino acids. With 1 base removed from V and 6 bases from J, the gap between germline ends came to 10 bases. CDR3 in DNA: TGCGCCAGCAGCCAAGTTGACACAGAAAACACCATATATTTT. Its protein is CASSQVDTENTIYF.

The chain employs TRBV7-8 and TRBJ1-1; 7 nucleotides agree with TRBD1. The CDR3 covers 16 residues. Germline values: CDR1 SGHVS, CDR2 FQNEAQ. V lost 2 bases to trimming and J lost 4 bases; unmatched junction nucleotides: 10. CDR3 loop: CASSLIGGARVTEAFF. CDR3 bases: TGTGCCAGCAGCTTAATAGGGGGCGCGAGGGTCACTGAAGCTTTCTTT.

The chain has TRBV4-3 and TRBJ2-7; TRBD2 might be the D (5 bases). The germline V and J ends were trimmed by 5 bases and 7 bases, with 12 bases remaining between them. The CDR3 consists of 12 residues. Germline CDR1 LGHNA, CDR2 YSLEER. The CDR3 coding sequence is TGCGCCAGCAGCGGACTGTCTCGGGAGCAGTACTTC. It encodes CASSGLSREQYF.

This clonotype is classed as medium-sized. J is TRBJ2-7 and V is TRBV10-3; TRBD2 aligns across 10 bases. V shed 3 bases, J shed 5 bases, and the junction held 7 bases outside the gene matches. Germline V gene sequence: CDR1 ENHRY, CDR2 SYGVKD. This CDR3 comprises 15 residues. CDR3 region: CAISDPTTSGDEQYF. CDR3 in DNA: TGTGCCATCAGTGACCCGACCACTAGCGGGGACGAGCAGTACTTC.

The chain is built from TRBV28 and TRBJ2-7; perhaps TRBD2 as D (5 bases). Germline-derived CDR1 and CDR2 are MDHEN and SYDVKM. V was clipped by 8 bases and J by 6 bases, with 14 bases between them. There are 12 residues in the CDR3. CDR3 coding DNA: TGTGCCAGCTTCGAGGAGGAATCCGAGCAGTACTTC. Amino acid sequence: CASFEEESEQYF.

The chain uses TRBV7-3 and TRBJ2-3; tentative D call: TRBD1 (7 bases). Germline V gene lookup returns CDR1 SGHTA and CDR2 FQGTGA. Trimming removed 3 bases from V and 2 bases from J, with 15 bases in between. This CDR3 comprises 16 residues. CDR3 DNA: TGTGCCAGCAGCTTTTTCCAGGGGGGCCTCACAGATACGCAGTATTTT. Its protein product is CASSFFQGGLTDTQYF.